This T cell receptor (beta chain) was observed in a study of blood T cell repertoires in COVID-19. Study context: Some COVID-19 samples were acute and others convalescent; all came from the United States, Italy and Spain. PBMCs, B-cell-depleted T cells, or T cells provided the cDNA or gDNA that made up the material.

Authors' data handling: Reference gene primers were amplified, and this amplification served to estimate nucleated cell counts. Here immunoSEQ multiplex PCR was the method, and the copy in TCRdb shows in-frame clones only, minus some. That table is the source of V, J and clone size, and D and trimming were worked out from the DNA. The sample holds 200,000 to 300,000 clones, around 88% seen once. This CDR3 region has 15 residues. The germline V gene encodes CDR1 SNHLY and CDR2 FYNNEI. Trimming removed 8 bases at V and 6 bases at J, with 20 bases between. What was sequenced was PBMCs or T cells enriched from blood (not recorded which). This receptor was identified in a man aged 35 to 55 who had recovered from COVID-19. The chain recombines TRBV2 with TRBJ2-1; D perhaps matches TRBD2 (7 bases). As DNA, the CDR3 is TGTGCCAGCTCCCAGGGGAGGGAGGGCCCCAATGAGCAGTTCTTC. Translation: CASSQGREGPNEQFF.